What follows is one T cell receptor (beta chain) and its context. The antigen is undetermined. Germline-derived CDR1 and CDR2 are SGHVS and FNYEAQ. V lost 5 bases, J lost 3 bases, and 16 bases stayed unmatched. This CDR3 has 18 amino acids. The assay was immunoSEQ multiplex PCR, and TCRdb's table has in-frame clones only and misses some. The sample consists of around 70,000 clones, more than 85% of them appearing once. This specimen comes from a study of OX40 agonist ivuxolimab in advanced cancers. Study information: Enrollees could have had prior anti-PD-1, anti-PD-L1 or anti-CTLA-4 therapy, which 40% had received. A partial response was reached by three patients: one with hepatocellular carcinoma and two with cutaneous melanoma.

Study observations and caveats: Doses of 0.1 to 3.0 mg/kg were accompanied by clonal expansion of CD4+ and CD8+ blood T cells by week 6.

At cycle 4 day 1, cycle 7 day 1, and baseline, blood was sampled. Sequencing was performed on CD4+ or CD8+ T cells sorted from blood, taken in a trial of the OX40 agonist ivuxolimab. The rearrangement joins TRBV7-6 to TRBJ1-5; the match to TRBD1 covers 7 bases. The sequence derives from an adult with an advanced solid tumor such as melanoma, head and neck, liver or kidney cancer. CDR3 protein: CASSPGTVRPGANQPQHF. CDR3 DNA sequence: TGTGCCAGCAGCCCCGGGACAGTCCGACCAGGGGCCAATCAGCCCCAGCATTTT.